The sequence of this T cell receptor (beta chain) was determined in a study of CD8+CD57+ T cells in acquired aplastic anemia. Study-wide background: Isolated CD4+ and CD8+ cells, once sorted, yielded DNA averaging approximately 3 ug. Overall study findings and caveats: Almost 30 CD8+ CDR3 sequences occurred in both the patients and the controls.

Unmatched junction bases numbered 6, after V lost 0 bases and J lost 8 bases. Germline V lookup: CDR1 SGHRS, CDR2 YFSETQ. This CDR3 is built from 15 residues. Only patients with CD8+CD57+ cell expansion on flow cytometry were chosen for sequencing. The patients, all of them, had severe acquired aplastic anemia. Patients had undergone no therapy by the time their blood was sampled. For this clonotype: Its matching antigen is unknown.

Using genomic DNA as the template, TCR beta VDJ and CDR3 profiling was carried out. A single record per CDR3 protein comes from TCRdb applying MiXCR to the reads. The sample lists some 180,000 distinct CDR3 sequences; about 44% were seen once. The chain employs TRBV5-1 and TRBJ2-1, with 9 bases that match TRBD2. Sequencing input: sorted CD4+, CD8+, or CD8+CD57+ T cells (not recorded which) from PBMCs. The sequence was collected from a human donor with aplastic anemia. Written as DNA, the CDR3 is TGCGCCAGCAGCTTGGATAGCGGGAGATTGGATGAGCAGTTCTTC. Translating it yields CASSLDSGRLDEQFF.